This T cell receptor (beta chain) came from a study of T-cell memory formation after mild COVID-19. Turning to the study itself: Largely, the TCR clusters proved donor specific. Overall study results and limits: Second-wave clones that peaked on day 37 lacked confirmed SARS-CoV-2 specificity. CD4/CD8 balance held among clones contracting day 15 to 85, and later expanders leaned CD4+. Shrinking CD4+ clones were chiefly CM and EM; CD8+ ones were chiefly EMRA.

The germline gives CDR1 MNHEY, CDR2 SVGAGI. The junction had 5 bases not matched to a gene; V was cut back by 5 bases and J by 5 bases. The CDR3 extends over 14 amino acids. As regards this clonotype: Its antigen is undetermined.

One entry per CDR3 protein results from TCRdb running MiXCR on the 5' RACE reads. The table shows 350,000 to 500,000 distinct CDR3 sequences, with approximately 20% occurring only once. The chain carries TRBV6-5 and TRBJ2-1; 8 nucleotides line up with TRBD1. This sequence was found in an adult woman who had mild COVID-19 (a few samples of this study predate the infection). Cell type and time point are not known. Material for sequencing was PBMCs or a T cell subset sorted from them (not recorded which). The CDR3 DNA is TGTGCCAGCAGTCACGGACAGGGACACAATGAGCAGTTCTTC. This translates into CASSHGQGHNEQFF.